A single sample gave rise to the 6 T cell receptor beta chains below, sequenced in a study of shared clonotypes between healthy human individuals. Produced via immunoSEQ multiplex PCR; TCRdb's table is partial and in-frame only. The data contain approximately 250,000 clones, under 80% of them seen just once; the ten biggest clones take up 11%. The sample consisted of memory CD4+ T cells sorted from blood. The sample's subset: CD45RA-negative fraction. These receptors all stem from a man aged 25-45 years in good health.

The CDR3 here is CASSQDWAGQETQYF. Written as DNA, the CDR3 is TGCGCCAGCAGCCAAGATTGGGCAGGACAAGAGACCCAGTACTTC. The chain employs TRBV4-1 and TRBJ2-5; D not resolved. The length of the CDR3 is 15 residues. V was shortened by 0 bases and J by 2 bases, with 10 bases between the two germline ends. CDR1 and CDR2 from the germline V gene are MGHRA and YSYEKL.

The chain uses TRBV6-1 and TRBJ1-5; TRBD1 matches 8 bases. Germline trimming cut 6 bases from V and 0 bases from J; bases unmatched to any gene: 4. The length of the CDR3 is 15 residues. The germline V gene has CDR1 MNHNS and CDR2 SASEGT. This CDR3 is CASRNDRGSNQPQHF. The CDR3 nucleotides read TGTGCCAGCAGGAACGACAGGGGTAGCAATCAGCCCCAGCATTTT.

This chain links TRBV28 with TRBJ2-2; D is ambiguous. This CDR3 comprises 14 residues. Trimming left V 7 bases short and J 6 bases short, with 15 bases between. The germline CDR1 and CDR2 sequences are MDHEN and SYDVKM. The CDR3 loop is CASTLIQDSGELFF. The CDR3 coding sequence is TGTGCCAGCACTCTAATTCAGGATTCCGGGGAGCTGTTTTTT. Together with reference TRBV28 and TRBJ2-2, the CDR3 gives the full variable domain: DVKVTQSSRYLVKRTGEKVFLECVQDMDHENMFWYRQDPGLGLRLIYFSYDVKMKEKGDIPEGYSVSREKKERFSLILESASTNQTSMYLCASTLIQDSGELFFGEGSRLTVL.

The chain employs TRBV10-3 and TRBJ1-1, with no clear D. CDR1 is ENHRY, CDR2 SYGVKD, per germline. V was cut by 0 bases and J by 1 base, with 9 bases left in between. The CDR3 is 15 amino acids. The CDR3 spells CAISESARQNTEAFF. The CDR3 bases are TGTGCCATCAGTGAGTCCGCCAGACAGAACACTGAAGCTTTCTTT.

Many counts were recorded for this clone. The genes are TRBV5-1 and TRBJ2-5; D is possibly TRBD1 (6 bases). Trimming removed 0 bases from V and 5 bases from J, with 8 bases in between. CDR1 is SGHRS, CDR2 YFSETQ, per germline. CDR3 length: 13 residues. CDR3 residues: CASSLGQAETQYF. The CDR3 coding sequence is TGCGCCAGCAGCTTGGGACAGGCCGAGACCCAGTACTTC.

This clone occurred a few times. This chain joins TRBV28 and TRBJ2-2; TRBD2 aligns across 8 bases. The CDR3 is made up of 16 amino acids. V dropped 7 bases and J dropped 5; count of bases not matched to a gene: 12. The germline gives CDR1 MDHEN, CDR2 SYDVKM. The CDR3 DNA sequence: TGTGCCAGCAACCATCGGGTAGCGGGAACAACCGGGGAGCTGTTTTTT. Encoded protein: CASNHRVAGTTGELFF.